The clone carrying this T cell receptor (beta chain) was counted only a few times. Its antigen remains unidentified. Trimming removed 4 bases from V and 1 base from J, with 19 bases in between. Germline lookup yields CDR1 LNHDA and CDR2 SQIVND (reference sequence). The CDR3 contains 17 residues. The immunoSEQ assay was version 4, run in survey mode. Profiled with immunoSEQ multiplex PCR; TCRdb holds only in-frame clones, not every one. The data hold 40,000 to 50,000 clones, with about four fifths observed a single time. These data are taken from a study of persistence of HIV-infected CD4 T cells. Stimulation used 10 ug/mL lysate from CMV-infected fibroblasts. Memory cells lacking CD40L and CD69 with high CD45RO were sorted. Before stimulation, PBMCs underwent CD8+ T cell depletion.

The receptor comes from an adult man with HIV who was CMV-seropositive. The sequencing used CD4+ T cells sorted from PBMCs after approximately 18-hour stimulation, collected from a patient who received antiretroviral therapy. The chain joins TRBV19 to TRBJ1-1, with D maybe TRBD1 (5 bases). For the CDR3, the DNA is TGTGCCAGTAGTACGCCACGGGGTAGGGACTGGAACACTGAAGCTTTCTTT. Protein sequence: CASSTPRGRDWNTEAFF.